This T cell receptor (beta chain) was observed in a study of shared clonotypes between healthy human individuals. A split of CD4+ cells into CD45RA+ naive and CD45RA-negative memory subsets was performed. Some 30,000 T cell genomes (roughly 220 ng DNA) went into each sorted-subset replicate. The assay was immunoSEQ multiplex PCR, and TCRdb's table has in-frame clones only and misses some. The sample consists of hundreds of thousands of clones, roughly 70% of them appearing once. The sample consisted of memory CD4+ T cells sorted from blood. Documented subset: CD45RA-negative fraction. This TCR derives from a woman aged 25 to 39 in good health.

CDR3 nucleotide sequence: TGTGCCAGCAGTCTTTTTCCTAGGGGGAGCGGGAGCAAGTACGAGCAGTACTTC. It codes for CASSLFPRGSGSKYEQYF. The V gene is TRBV28, the J gene TRBJ2-7; 8 positions agree with TRBD2. The ends lost 5 bases at V and 4 bases at J; junction bases unmatched: 19. The CDR3 totals 18 residues. Germline V gives CDR1 MDHEN, CDR2 SYDVKM.